This entry is about one T cell receptor beta chain. Its antigen is not known. cDNA came from about 0.51 to 1 ug RNA primed by random hexamers. Amplification of TCR beta CDR3 spanned 54 Vbeta and 13 Jbeta via immunoSEQ multiplex PCR. One entry per CDR3 protein results from TCRdb running MiXCR on the immunoSEQ multiplex PCR reads. The table includes roughly 190,000 distinct CDR3 sequences, approximately 95% detected once. The sample originates from a study of CD8 T cells in Susac syndrome. Study background: Treatment at blood withdrawal was none, corticosteroids, or intravenous immunoglobulin alone in Susac syndrome patients.

Blood CD8+ and CD4+ T cells underwent high-throughput TCR beta sequencing. The germline V gene encodes CDR1 SNHLY and CDR2 FYNNEI. The CDR3 spans 15 residues. The V gene end was trimmed by 6 bases and the J gene end by 2 bases; junction bases not matched to a gene: 8. Findings and caveats of the study: Regarding the TCR sequencing and HLA analysis, the study admitted that a relatively small number of individuals were involved.

The chain carries TRBV2 and TRBJ2-3, with 7 nucleotides matching TRBD2. The clonotype comes from a human donor with Susac syndrome. Sequenced: CD8+ T cells from PBMCs. The CDR3 is CASRQRDYPTDTQYF. CDR3 nucleotide sequence: TGTGCCAGCAGACAGCGGGATTACCCCACAGATACGCAGTATTTT. The full variable domain, rest sourced from reference TRBV2 and TRBJ2-3, is EPEVTQTPSHQVTQMGQEVILRCVPISNHLYFYWYRQILGQKVEFLVSFYNNEISEKSEIFDDQFSVERPDGSNFTLKIRSTKLEDSAMYFCASRQRDYPTDTQYFGPGTRLTVL.